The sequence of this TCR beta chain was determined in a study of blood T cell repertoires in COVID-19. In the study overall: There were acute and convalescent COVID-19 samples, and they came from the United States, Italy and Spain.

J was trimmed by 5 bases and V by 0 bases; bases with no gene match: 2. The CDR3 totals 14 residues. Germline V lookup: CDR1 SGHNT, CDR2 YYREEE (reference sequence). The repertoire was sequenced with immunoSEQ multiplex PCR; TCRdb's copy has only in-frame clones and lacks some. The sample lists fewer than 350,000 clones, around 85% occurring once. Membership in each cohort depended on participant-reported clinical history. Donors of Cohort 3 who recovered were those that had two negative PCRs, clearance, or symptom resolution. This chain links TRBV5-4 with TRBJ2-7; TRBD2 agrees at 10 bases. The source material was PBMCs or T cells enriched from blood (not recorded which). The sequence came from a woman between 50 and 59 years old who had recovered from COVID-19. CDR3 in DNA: TGTGCCAGCAGCTTGGGGCTAGCGGGGGACGAGCAGTACTTC. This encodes CASSLGLAGDEQYF. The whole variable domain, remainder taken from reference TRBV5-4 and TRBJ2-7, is ETGVTQSPTHLIKTRGQQVTLRCSSQSGHNTVSWYQQALGQGPQFIFQYYREEENGRGNFPPRFSGLQFPNYSSELNVNALELDDSALYLCASSLGLAGDEQYFGPGTRLTVT.